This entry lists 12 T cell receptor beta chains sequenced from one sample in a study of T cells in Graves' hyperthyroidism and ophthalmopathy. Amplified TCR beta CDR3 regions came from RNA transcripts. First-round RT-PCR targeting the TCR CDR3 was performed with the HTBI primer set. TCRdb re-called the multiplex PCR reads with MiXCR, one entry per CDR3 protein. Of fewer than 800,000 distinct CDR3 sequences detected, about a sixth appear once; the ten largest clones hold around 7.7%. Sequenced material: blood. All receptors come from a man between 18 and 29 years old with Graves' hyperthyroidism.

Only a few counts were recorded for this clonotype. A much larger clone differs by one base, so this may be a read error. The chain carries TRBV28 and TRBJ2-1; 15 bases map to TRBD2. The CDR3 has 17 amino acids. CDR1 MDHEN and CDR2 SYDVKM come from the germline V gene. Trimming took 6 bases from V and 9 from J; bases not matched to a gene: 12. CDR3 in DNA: TGTGCCAGCAGAACTTCCGGACTAGCGGGAGGGCCAGTTGAGCAGTTCTTC. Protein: CASRTSGLAGGPVEQFF.

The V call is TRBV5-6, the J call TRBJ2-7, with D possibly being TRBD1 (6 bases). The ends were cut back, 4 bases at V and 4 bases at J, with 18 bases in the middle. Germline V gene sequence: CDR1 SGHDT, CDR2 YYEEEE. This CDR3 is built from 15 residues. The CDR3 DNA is TGTGCCAGCAGCGGGAGTTCGGCAGGGGCTTACGAGCAGTACTTC. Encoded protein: CASSGSSAGAYEQYF. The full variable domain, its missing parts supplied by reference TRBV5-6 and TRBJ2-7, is DAGVTQSPTHLIKTRGQQVTLRCSPKSGHDTVSWYQQALGQGPQFIFQYYEEEERQRGNFPDRFSGHQFPNYSSELNVNALLLGDSALYLCASSGSSAGAYEQYFGPGTRLTVT.

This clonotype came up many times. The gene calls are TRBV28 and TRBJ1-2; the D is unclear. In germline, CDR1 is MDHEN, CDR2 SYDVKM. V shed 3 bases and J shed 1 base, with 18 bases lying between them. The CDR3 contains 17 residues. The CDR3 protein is CASSLVRGSSYNYGYTF. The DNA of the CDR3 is TGTGCCAGCAGTTTGGTGAGAGGGTCCTCCTATAACTATGGCTACACCTTC.

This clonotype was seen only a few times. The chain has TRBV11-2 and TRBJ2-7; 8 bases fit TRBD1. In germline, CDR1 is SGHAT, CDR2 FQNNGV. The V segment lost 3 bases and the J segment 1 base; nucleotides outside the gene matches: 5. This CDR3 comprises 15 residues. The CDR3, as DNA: TGTGCCAGCAGCTTCTCGGGGACAGGATCCTACGAGCAGTACTTC. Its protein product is CASSFSGTGSYEQYF.

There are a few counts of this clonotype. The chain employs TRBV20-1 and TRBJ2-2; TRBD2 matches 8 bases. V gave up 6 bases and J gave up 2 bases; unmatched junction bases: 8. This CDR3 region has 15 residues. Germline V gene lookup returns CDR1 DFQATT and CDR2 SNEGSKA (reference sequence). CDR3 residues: CSARGSGGNTGELFF. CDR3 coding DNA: TGCAGTGCCAGGGGAAGCGGGGGTAACACCGGGGAGCTGTTTTTT.

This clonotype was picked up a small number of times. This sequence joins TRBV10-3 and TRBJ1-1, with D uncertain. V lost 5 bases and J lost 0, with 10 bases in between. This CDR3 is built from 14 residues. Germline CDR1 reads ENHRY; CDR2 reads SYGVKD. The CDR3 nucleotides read TGTGCCATCAGTCCCGGGCCACTGAACACTGAAGCTTTCTTT. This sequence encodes CAISPGPLNTEAFF.

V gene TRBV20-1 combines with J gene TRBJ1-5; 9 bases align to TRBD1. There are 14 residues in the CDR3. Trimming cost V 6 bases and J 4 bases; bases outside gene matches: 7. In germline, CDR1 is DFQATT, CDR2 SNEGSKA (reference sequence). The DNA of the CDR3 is TGCAGTGCGGAGGACAGGGGAGGGAATCAGCCCCAGCATTTT. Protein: CSAEDRGGNQPQHF.

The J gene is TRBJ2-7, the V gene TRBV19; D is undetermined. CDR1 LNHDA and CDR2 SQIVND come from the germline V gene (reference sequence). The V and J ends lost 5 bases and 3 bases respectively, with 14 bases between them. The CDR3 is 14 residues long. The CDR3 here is CASSAGTRGYEQYF. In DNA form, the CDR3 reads TGTGCCAGTAGTGCAGGCACCAGAGGCTACGAGCAGTACTTC.

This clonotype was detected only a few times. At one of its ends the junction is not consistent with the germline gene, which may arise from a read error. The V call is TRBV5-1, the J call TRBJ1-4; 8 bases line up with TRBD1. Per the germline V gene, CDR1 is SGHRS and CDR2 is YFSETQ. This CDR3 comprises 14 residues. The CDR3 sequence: CANSMGQANEKLFF. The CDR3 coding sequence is TGCGCCAACAGCATGGGACAGGCGAATGAAAAACTGTTTTTT.

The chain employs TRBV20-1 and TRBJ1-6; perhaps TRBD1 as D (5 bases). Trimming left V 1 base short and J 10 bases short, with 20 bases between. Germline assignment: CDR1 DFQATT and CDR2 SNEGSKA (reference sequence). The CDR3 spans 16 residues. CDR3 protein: CSARAGTDVLGSPLHF. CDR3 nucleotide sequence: TGCAGTGCTAGAGCCGGGACCGACGTCCTTGGCTCACCCCTCCACTTT.

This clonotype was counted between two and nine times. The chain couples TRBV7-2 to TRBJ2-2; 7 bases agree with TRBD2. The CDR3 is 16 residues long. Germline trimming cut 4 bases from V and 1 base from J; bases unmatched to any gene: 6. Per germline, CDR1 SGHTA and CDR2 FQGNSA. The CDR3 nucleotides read TGTGCCAGCAGCTCAGGACTAGTCCTGAACACCGGGGAGCTGTTTTTT. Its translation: CASSSGLVLNTGELFF.

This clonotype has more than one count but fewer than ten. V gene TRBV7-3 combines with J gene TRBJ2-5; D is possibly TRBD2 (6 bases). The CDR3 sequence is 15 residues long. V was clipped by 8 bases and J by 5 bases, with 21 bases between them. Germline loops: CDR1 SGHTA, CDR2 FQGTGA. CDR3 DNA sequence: TGTGCCAGCGCCCGGGGAGCGGGTCTGCGGGAGACCCAGTACTTC. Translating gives CASARGAGLRETQYF.